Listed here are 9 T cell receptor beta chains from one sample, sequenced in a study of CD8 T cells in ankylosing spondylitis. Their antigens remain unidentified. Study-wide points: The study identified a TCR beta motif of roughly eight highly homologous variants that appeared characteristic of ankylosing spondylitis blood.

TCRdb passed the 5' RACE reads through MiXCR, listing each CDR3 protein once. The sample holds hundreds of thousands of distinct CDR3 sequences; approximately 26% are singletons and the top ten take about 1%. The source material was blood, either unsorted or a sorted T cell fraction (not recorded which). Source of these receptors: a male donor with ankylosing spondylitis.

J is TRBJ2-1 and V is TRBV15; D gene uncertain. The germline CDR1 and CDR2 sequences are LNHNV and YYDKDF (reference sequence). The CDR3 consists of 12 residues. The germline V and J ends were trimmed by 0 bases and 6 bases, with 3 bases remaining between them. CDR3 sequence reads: CATSRDLNEQFF. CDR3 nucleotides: TGTGCCACCAGCAGAGATCTCAATGAGCAGTTCTTC.

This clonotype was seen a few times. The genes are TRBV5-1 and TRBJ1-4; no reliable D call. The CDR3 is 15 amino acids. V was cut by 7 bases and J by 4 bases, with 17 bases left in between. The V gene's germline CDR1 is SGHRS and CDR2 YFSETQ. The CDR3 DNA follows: TGCGCCAGCGGCCCCCGCGGGCTTGATAATGAAAAACTGTTTTTT. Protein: CASGPRGLDNEKLFF.

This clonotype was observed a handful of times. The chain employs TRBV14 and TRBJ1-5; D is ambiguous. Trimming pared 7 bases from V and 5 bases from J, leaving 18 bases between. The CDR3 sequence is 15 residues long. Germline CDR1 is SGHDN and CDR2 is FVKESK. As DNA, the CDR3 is TGTGCCAGCACCCCGAGGCCACCGAGGGATCAGCCCCAGCATTTT. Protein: CASTPRPPRDQPQHF.

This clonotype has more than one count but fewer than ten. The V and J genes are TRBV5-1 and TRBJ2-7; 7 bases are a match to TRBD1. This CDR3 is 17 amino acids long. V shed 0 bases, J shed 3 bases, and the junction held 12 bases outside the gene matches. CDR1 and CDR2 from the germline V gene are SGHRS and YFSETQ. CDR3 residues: CASSLDTGQGVVYEQYF. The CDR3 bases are TGCGCCAGCAGCTTGGACACGGGGCAGGGGGTTGTCTACGAGCAGTACTTC. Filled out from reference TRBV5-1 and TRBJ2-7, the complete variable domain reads KAGVTQTPRYLIKTRGQQVTLSCSPISGHRSVSWYQQTPGQGLQFLFEYFSETQRNKGNFPGRFSGRQFSNSRSEMNVSTLELGDSALYLCASSLDTGQGVVYEQYFGPGTRLTVT.

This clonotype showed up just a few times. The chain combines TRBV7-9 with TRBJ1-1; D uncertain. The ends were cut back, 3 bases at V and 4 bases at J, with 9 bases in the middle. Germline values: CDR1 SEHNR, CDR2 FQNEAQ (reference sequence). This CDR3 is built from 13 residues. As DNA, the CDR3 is TGTGCCAGCAGCTTTCTTCTTGGCACTGAAGCTTTCTTT. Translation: CASSFLLGTEAFF.

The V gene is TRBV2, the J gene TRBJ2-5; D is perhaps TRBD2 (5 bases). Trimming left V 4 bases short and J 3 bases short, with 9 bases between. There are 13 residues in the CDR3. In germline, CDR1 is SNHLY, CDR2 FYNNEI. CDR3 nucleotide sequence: TGTGCCAGCAGTGGGCAGGAGGAAGAGACCCAGTACTTC. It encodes CASSGQEEETQYF.

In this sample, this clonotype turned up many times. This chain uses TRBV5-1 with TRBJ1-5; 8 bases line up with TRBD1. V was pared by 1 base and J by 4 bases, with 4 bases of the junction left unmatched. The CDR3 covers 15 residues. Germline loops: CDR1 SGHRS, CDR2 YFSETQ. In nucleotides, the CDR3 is TGCGCCAGCAGCTTGAGTGGACAGGGAAATCAGCCCCAGCATTTT. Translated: CASSLSGQGNQPQHF.

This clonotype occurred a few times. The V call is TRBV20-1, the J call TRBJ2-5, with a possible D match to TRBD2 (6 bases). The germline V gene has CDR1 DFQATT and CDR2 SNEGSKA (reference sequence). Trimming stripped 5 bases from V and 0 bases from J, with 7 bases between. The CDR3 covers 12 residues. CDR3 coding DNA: TGCAGTGCTGGGGGGAACCAAGAGACCCAGTACTTC. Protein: CSAGGNQETQYF.

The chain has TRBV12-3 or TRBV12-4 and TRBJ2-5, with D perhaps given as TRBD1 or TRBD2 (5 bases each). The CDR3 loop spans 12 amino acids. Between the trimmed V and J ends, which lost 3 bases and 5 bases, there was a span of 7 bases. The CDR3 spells CASSFREETQYF. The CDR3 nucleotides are TGTGCCAGCAGTTTCAGGGAGGAGACCCAGTACTTC.